This T cell receptor gamma chain was sequenced during a study of human gamma delta and Vdelta1 T cells listed by TCRdb under 2018. About the investigation overall: The study examined Delta One T cells, which are Vd1+ gamma-delta T cells, as cytotoxic effectors against acute myeloid leukemia.

Library method: PCR. Reads for this sample came from an Illumina MiSeq. Clonotypes were called again by TCRdb from the public reads via CATT, and duplicate nucleotide sequences were then merged into one entry. For this sample the table gives approximately 8,400 gamma-chain clones, of which 45% to 55% were detected only once. In total, the top ten clones hold roughly 2.7% of the sample. This clone was recorded a few times. Its antigen is still unknown. The record has no base qualities; no much larger clone is one base away. Including cysteine and phenylalanine, the CDR3 has 14 amino acids. The CDR3 DNA has 42 bases and is translated from base 1. According to the germline V gene, CDR1 reads EGSNGY and CDR2 reads YDSYNSKV. V lost 0 bases and J lost 5 bases, and the count of bases not matched to a germline gene is 7. Paper-wide results and their limitations: According to the report, Delta One T cells were polyclonal and showed broad cytotoxic targeting of acute myeloid leukemia.

The clonotype originates from a human donor in good health. Sequences were obtained from Vdelta1 gamma-delta T cells from blood grown in culture (DOT cells). Explained via the paper, the cell subset or site label denotes: Delta One T cells, in vitro expanded/differentiated Vd1+ gamma-delta T cells. This receptor chain uses TRGV2 and TRGJ1 or TRGJ2. The DNA sequence follows: TGTGCCACCTGGGACGGGCCCGCCCATTATAAGAAACTCTTT. This translates into CATWDGPAHYKKLF.